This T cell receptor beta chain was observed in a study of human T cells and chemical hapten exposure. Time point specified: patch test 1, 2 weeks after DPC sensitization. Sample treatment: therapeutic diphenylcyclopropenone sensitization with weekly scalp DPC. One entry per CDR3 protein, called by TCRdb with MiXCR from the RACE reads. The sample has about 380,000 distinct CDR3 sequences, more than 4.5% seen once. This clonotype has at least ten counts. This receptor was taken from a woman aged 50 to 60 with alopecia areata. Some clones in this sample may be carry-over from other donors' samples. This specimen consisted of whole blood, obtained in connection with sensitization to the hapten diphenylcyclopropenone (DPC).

The CDR3 loop is CSLSDRGLTEAFF. The CDR3, as DNA: TGCAGCTTGAGTGACAGGGGGCTTACTGAAGCTTTCTTT. The chain joins TRBV20-1 to TRBJ1-1, with 10 positions matching TRBD1. Germline CDR1 DFQATT, CDR2 SNEGSKA (reference sequence). The CDR3 loop spans 13 amino acids.